One sample yielded the 28 T cell receptor gamma chains listed below, sequenced in a study of human gamma delta and Vdelta1 T cells. The antigens these receptors bind are not known. With CATT, TCRdb re-called clones from the PCR reads. The table shows several thousand gamma-chain clones, with 45% occurring only once. The source material was Vdelta1 gamma-delta T cells from blood grown in culture (DOT cells). The receptor set was obtained from a human donor in good health.

The genes are TRGV9 and TRGJP2. The CDR3 contains 15 residues. The V segment lost 1 base and the J segment 3 bases; nucleotides outside the gene matches: 5. Germline V CDR1 and CDR2: GITISATS, ISYDGTV (reference sequence). The CDR3 reads CALWEVEGSDWIKTF. The CDR3 nucleotides are TGTGCCTTGTGGGAGGTAGAGGGTAGTGATTGGATCAAGACGTTT.

This clone was observed a handful of times. The same CDR3 also results from other DNA sequences found in this sample. V is TRGV9 and J is TRGJ1 or TRGJ2. The CDR3 contains 12 residues. Looked up from germline, CDR1 is GITISATS and CDR2 is ISYDGTV (reference sequence). The trim removed 5 bases at V and 1 base at J, leaving 2 bases unmatched. The CDR3 DNA reads TGTGCCTTGTGGGGTAATTATTATAAGAAACTCTTT. This translates into CALWGNYYKKLF.

The chain employs TRGV9 and TRGJP. J lost 3 bases, V lost 2 bases, and 4 bases had no gene match. CDR3 length: 17 residues. Per the germline V gene, CDR1 is GITISATS and CDR2 is ISYDGTV (reference sequence). In DNA form, the CDR3 reads TGTGCCTTGTGGGAGGACCAGCAAGAGTTGGGCAAAAAAATCAAGGTATTT. This translates into CALWEDQQELGKKIKVF.

A note on this clone: The same CDR3 can be traced to other DNA sequences in this sample. This chain uses TRGV3 with TRGJP1. After removal of 0 bases from V and 3 bases from J, the junction contained 1 base not matched to a gene. The CDR3 extends over 14 amino acids. CDR1 is VTNTFY, CDR2 YDVSTARD, per germline (reference sequence). The CDR3 here is CATWDRPTGWFKIF. The CDR3 nucleotides read TGTGCCACCTGGGACAGGCCCACTGGTTGGTTCAAGATATTT.

This chain joins TRGV2 and TRGJ1 or TRGJ2. Losses at the gene ends were 0 bases for V and 7 bases for J; bases not matched to a gene: 6. CDR1 and CDR2 (germline): EGSNGY, YDSYNSKV. The CDR3 has 13 amino acids. As DNA, the CDR3 is TGTGCCACCTGGGACGGGCAAAGGTATAAGAAACTCTTT. Encoded protein: CATWDGQRYKKLF.

V and J are TRGV8 and TRGJ1 or TRGJ2. The CDR3 sequence is 12 residues long. J lost 7 bases, V lost 5 bases, and 8 bases had no gene match. Germline CDR1 is VENAVY and CDR2 is YDSYNSRV. This chain's CDR3 is CATWVKGYKKLF. CDR3 in DNA: TGTGCCACCTGGGTCAAGGGGTATAAGAAACTCTTT.

A note on this clone: Other DNA sequences in the same sample also yield this CDR3. V gene TRGV4 combines with J gene TRGJP2. CDR3 size: 13 residues. In germline, CDR1 is EGSTGY, CDR2 YDSYTSSV. V was clipped by 0 bases and J by 8 bases; unmatched bases: 3. DNA for the CDR3: TGTGCCACCTGGGATGGGCTAGATTGGATCAAGACGTTT. Translating it yields CATWDGLDWIKTF.

A few counts support this clone. This chain links TRGV3 with TRGJ1 or TRGJ2. The CDR3 spans 17 residues. Germline V CDR1 and CDR2: VTNTFY, YDVSTARD (reference sequence). V gave up 3 bases and J gave up 2 bases; unmatched junction bases: 16. The DNA of the CDR3 is TGTGCCACCTGGGACGGGCCCCTGGGACGGGATTATTATAAGAAACTCTTT. It translates to CATWDGPLGRDYYKKLF.

The J gene is TRGJ1 or TRGJ2, the V gene TRGV2. The CDR3 is 13 residues long. The germline V gene encodes CDR1 EGSNGY and CDR2 YDSYNSKV. The ends lost 2 bases at V and 3 bases at J; junction bases unmatched: 4. The CDR3 sequence: CATWDAVYYKKLF. The CDR3 DNA reads TGTGCCACCTGGGACGCGGTTTATTATAAGAAACTCTTT.

To note about this clone: Other DNA sequences in the sample encode the same CDR3. The chain links TRGV8 to TRGJ1 or TRGJ2. The CDR3 runs 12 residues. Germline values: CDR1 VENAVY, CDR2 YDSYNSRV. Trimming removed 4 bases from V and 6 bases from J; junction bases left unmatched: 6. For the CDR3, the DNA is TGTGCCACCTGGGACGGCACTTATAAGAAACTCTTT. Protein product: CATWDGTYKKLF.

The table lists this clone with a few counts. This chain connects TRGV9 to TRGJ1 or TRGJ2. The CDR3 covers 16 residues. Per the germline V gene, CDR1 is GITISATS and CDR2 is ISYDGTV (reference sequence). Trimming took 8 bases from V and 0 from J; bases not matched to a gene: 16. CDR3 region: CALYRRTRQNYYKKLF. The CDR3 DNA follows: TGTGCCTTGTATCGTCGTACGAGACAGAATTATTATAAGAAACTCTTT.

V usage is TRGV8 and J usage is TRGJ1 or TRGJ2. The trim removed 6 bases at V and 7 bases at J, leaving 3 bases unmatched. This CDR3 spans 10 amino acids. Germline CDR1 VENAVY, CDR2 YDSYNSRV. The CDR3 DNA reads as TGTGCCACCTGGAGGTATAAGAAACTCTTT. Protein: CATWRYKKLF.

This chain joins TRGV9 and TRGJ1 or TRGJ2. Losses at the gene ends were 3 bases for V and 10 bases for J; bases not matched to a gene: 12. From germline, CDR1 is GITISATS and CDR2 ISYDGTV (reference sequence). The CDR3 runs to 13 residues. DNA of the CDR3: TGTGCCTTGTGGGAGCCCCTTATTGGGAAGAAACTCTTT. Translating it yields CALWEPLIGKKLF.

This sequence joins TRGV3 and TRGJ1 or TRGJ2. The germline V gene encodes CDR1 VTNTFY and CDR2 YDVSTARD (reference sequence). Unmatched junction bases numbered 11, after V lost 3 bases and J lost 3 bases. The CDR3 is 15 amino acids. In DNA form, the CDR3 reads TGTGCCACCTGGGACTCCGAACTGGTTTATTATAAGAAACTCTTT. Its protein product is CATWDSELVYYKKLF.

The V and J genes are TRGV8 and TRGJP1. The CDR3 covers 12 residues. The V segment lost 1 base and the J segment 10 bases; nucleotides outside the gene matches: 3. Germline V gene sequence: CDR1 VENAVY, CDR2 YDSYNSRV. The CDR3 protein is CATWDRDWFKIF. The CDR3 DNA reads TGTGCCACCTGGGATAGAGATTGGTTCAAGATATTT.

The chain carries TRGV4 and TRGJP2. This CDR3 has 14 amino acids. Per germline, CDR1 EGSTGY and CDR2 YDSYTSSV. V lost 2 bases to trimming and J lost 2 bases; unmatched junction nucleotides: 2. The CDR3 DNA follows: TGTGCCACCTGGGATGTCAGTAGTGATTGGATCAAGACGTTT. It codes for CATWDVSSDWIKTF.

The sample holds a few counts of this clone. The J gene is TRGJ1 or TRGJ2, the V gene TRGV9. Looked up from germline, CDR1 is GITISATS and CDR2 is ISYDGTV (reference sequence). The CDR3 has 14 amino acids. V gave up 0 bases and J gave up 4 bases; unmatched junction bases: 6. The CDR3 is CALWEVTHYYKKLF. The DNA for the CDR3 is TGTGCCTTGTGGGAGGTGACCCACTATTATAAGAAACTCTTT.

This clone was detected a few times. The genes are TRGV4 and TRGJ1 or TRGJ2. V shed 4 bases, J shed 6 bases, and the junction held 6 bases outside the gene matches. The V gene's germline CDR1 is EGSTGY and CDR2 YDSYTSSV. The CDR3 sequence is 12 residues long. This chain's CDR3 is CATWEFSYKKLF. Here the CDR3 DNA reads TGTGCCACCTGGGAATTTTCTTATAAGAAACTCTTT.

The rearrangement joins TRGV8 to TRGJP1. Germline V gene data show CDR1 as VENAVY and CDR2 as YDSYNSRV. CDR3 size: 14 residues. J lost 8 bases, V lost 3 bases, and 9 bases had no gene match. The CDR3 region is CATWDGGPGWFKIF. CDR3 coding DNA: TGTGCCACCTGGGATGGTGGACCAGGTTGGTTCAAGATATTT.

This clone was observed a few times. The same CDR3 arises from other DNA sequences in this sample as well. The chain has TRGV9 and TRGJ1 or TRGJ2. Germline-derived CDR1 and CDR2 are GITISATS and ISYDGTV (reference sequence). V dropped 0 bases and J dropped 5; count of bases not matched to a gene: 4. The CDR3 sequence is 13 residues long. In DNA, the CDR3 is TGTGCCTTGTGGGAGGTGCTGGATTATAAGAAACTCTTT. This translates into CALWEVLDYKKLF.

This clone was seen a handful of times. A much bigger clone sits one base away, suggesting this may be a read error. This chain connects TRGV5 to TRGJ1 or TRGJ2. Losses at the gene ends were 0 bases for V and 3 bases for J; bases not matched to a gene: 2. CDR1 and CDR2 from the germline V gene are VINAFY and YDVSNSKD. The CDR3 is made up of 13 amino acids. CDR3 coding DNA: TGTGCCACCTGGGACAGGACTTATTATAAGAAACTCTTT. The encoded protein is CATWDRTYYKKLF.

The rearrangement uses TRGV4 and TRGJ1 or TRGJ2. Per the germline V gene, CDR1 is EGSTGY and CDR2 is YDSYTSSV. J was trimmed by 7 bases and V by 5 bases; bases with no gene match: 5. This CDR3 region has 11 residues. CDR3 amino acids: CATWGKYKKLF. CDR3 DNA: TGTGCCACCTGGGGAAAGTATAAGAAACTCTTT.

This clone was found a few times. The chain links TRGV8 to TRGJP2. The CDR3 runs to 18 residues. CDR1 is VENAVY, CDR2 YDSYNSRV, per germline. Trimming at V came to 2 bases and at J to 6 bases, leaving 18 bases not matched to a gene. The CDR3 here is CATWDKREVGNGDWIKTF. DNA for the CDR3: TGTGCCACCTGGGATAAAAGAGAGGTGGGGAATGGTGATTGGATCAAGACGTTT.

As to this clone: A much larger clone differs from this one at a single base, so this may be a read error. This sequence joins TRGV5 and TRGJ1 or TRGJ2. V lost 4 bases, J lost 4 bases, and 1 base stayed unmatched. CDR3 size: 11 residues. Germline values: CDR1 VINAFY, CDR2 YDVSNSKD. This chain's CDR3 is CATWEYYKKLF. The CDR3 nucleotides read TGTGCCACCTGGGAGTATTATAAGAAACTCTTT.

This chain uses TRGV9 with TRGJP. Germline trimming cut 0 bases from V and 6 bases from J; bases unmatched to any gene: 5. The CDR3 runs to 17 residues. Per the germline V gene, CDR1 is GITISATS and CDR2 is ISYDGTV (reference sequence). The CDR3 spells CALWEVRRELGKKIKVF. CDR3 DNA sequence: TGTGCCTTGTGGGAGGTGCGAAGAGAGTTGGGCAAAAAAATCAAGGTATTT.

The chain is built from TRGV4 and TRGJ1 or TRGJ2. The germline V gene has CDR1 EGSTGY and CDR2 YDSYTSSV. V shed 0 bases and J 7 bases; nucleotides not matched to a gene: 3. This CDR3 is 12 amino acids long. CDR3 DNA sequence: TGTGCCACCTGGGATGGGTGGTATAAGAAACTCTTT. As protein: CATWDGWYKKLF.

On this clone: Its ends do not fully match the called genes, so a read error is possible. V is TRGV5 and J is TRGJ1 or TRGJ2. The CDR3 consists of 15 residues. CDR1 VINAFY and CDR2 YDVSNSKD come from the germline V gene. The CDR3 DNA is TGTGCCACCTGGGACAGGCGAGAGTATTACTATAAGAAACTCTTT. It encodes CATWDRREYYYKKLF.

This sequence joins TRGV3 and TRGJ1 or TRGJ2. The CDR3 is 14 amino acids. With 0 bases clipped from V and 7 bases from J, the junction kept 9 bases outside the gene matches. Per the germline V gene, CDR1 is VTNTFY and CDR2 is YDVSTARD (reference sequence). The CDR3 spells CATWDRRLKYKKLF. The CDR3 nucleotides read TGTGCCACCTGGGACAGGCGCTTAAAGTATAAGAAACTCTTT.